This T cell receptor (beta chain) was obtained from a study of cytomegalovirus exposure and HLA in healthy donors. On the study more broadly: When over 300 donors were genotyped, roughly 78% of them were found to fall in the Caucasian-associated ancestry cluster. Study results and limitations: When a later analysis compared HLA-associated TCR beta chains with equally common others, the HLA-associated chains turned out to be more clonally expanded and to have lower generation probabilities. With further analysis later on, most CMV-associated TCR beta chains appeared HLA-restricted.

V lost 3 bases, J lost 2 bases, and 9 bases lay in between. The CDR3 length is 14 residues. Per germline, CDR1 SEHNR and CDR2 FQNEAQ (reference sequence). Regarding this clone: The antigen is undetermined.

Primers included in the PCR were 60 Vbeta and 13 Jbeta primers. The data were produced by immunoSEQ multiplex PCR, yet TCRdb's version contains in-frame clones alone and is incomplete. The sample records roughly 180,000 clones, approximately 81% being singletons. The rearrangement links TRBV7-9 to TRBJ2-3; a weak D match, TRBD2 (5 bases). The source of this sequence is a woman younger than 30 in good health and CMV-seronegative. Sequencing used PBMCs. CDR3 region: CASSFGRDTDTQYF. For the CDR3, the DNA is TGTGCCAGCAGCTTTGGACGGGACACAGATACGCAGTATTTT.